This TCR beta chain is drawn from a study of cytomegalovirus exposure and HLA in healthy donors. As to this clone: Its antigen is unknown.

Germline V gene data show CDR1 as MDHEN and CDR2 as SYDVKM. J gave up 4 bases and V 3 bases, and 6 bases lay outside the gene matches. The CDR3 has 16 amino acids. The PCR ran on 60 Vbeta and 13 Jbeta primers. In the authors' methods: In a later analysis, the count reached some 83 million unique TCR beta chains, with around 10 million shared. Assay: immunoSEQ multiplex PCR; the TCRdb copy retains only in-frame clones and omits some. For V, J and clone size, that table is used; D and trimming come from the DNA. The sample features about 200,000 clones, with roughly 1.2% in its top ten. Overall study findings and caveats: It was in a later analysis that TCR association rates were seen to vary by HLA locus, highest for DRB1 and lowest for HLA-C.

Donors were nominally healthy when sampled, though unrecorded immune exposures were likely. The V call is TRBV28, the J call TRBJ2-1; TRBD1 aligns across 10 bases. The sequencing sample was made of PBMCs. This clonotype originated in a girl aged 2-10 years in good health and CMV-seropositive. The CDR3 is CASSFSGTGVYNEQFF. The CDR3 coding sequence is TGTGCCAGCAGTTTTTCCGGGACAGGGGTGTACAATGAGCAGTTCTTC.